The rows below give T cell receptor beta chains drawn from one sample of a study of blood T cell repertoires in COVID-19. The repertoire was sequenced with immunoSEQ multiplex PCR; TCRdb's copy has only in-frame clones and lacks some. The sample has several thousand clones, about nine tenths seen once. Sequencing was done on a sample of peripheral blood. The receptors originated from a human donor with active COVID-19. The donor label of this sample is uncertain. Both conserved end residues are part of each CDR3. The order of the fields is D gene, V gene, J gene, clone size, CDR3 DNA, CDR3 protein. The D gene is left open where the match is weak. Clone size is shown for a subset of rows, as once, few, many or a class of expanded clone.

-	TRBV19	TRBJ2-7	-	TGTGCCAGTAGTAAGAACAGGGCGGGCGAGCAGTACTTC	CASSKNRAGEQYF
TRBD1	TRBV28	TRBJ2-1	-	TGTGCCAGCAGTTCGACAGGGGTCGGTAATAATGAGCAGTTCTTC	CASSSTGVGNNEQFF
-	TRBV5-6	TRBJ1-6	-	TGTGCCAGCAGCTTGGACGGGTTTAATTCACCCCTCCACTTT	CASSLDGFNSPLHF
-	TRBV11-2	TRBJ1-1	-	TGTGCCAGCAGCTTAGTAAGGGGAGGTTCGAACACTGAAGCTTTCTTT	CASSLVRGGSNTEAFF
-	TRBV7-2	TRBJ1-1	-	TGTGCCAGCAGCTTAGTGGGGCTCACTGAAGCTTTCTTT	CASSLVGLTEAFF
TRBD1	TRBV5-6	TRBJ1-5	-	TGTGCCAGCAGCTTGGCAGGGGGTAATCAGCCCCAGCATTTT	CASSLAGGNQPQHF
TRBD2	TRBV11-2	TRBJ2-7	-	TGTGCCAGCAGCTCCGGACTAGCGGGGAGTTACGAGCAGTACTTC	CASSSGLAGSYEQYF
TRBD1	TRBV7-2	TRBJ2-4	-	TGTGCCAGCGGCGCAGCAGGGGGAACCAAAAACATTCAGTACTTC	CASGAAGGTKNIQYF
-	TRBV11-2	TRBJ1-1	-	TGTGCCAGCAGCTTACGCGGGACGGCGAACACTGAAGCTTTCTTT	CASSLRGTANTEAFF
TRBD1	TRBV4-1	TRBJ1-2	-	TGCGCCAGCACAGGGGGCATCAGCTACACCTTC	CASTGGISYTF
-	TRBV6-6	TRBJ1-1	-	TGTGCCAGCAGGTTCGGGGGGAACACTGAAGCTTTCTTT	CASRFGGNTEAFF
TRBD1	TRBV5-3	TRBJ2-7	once	TGTGCCAGAAGCTTGGGCAGGGGGTGCGAGCAGTACTTC	CARSLGRGCEQYF
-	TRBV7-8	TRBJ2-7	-	TGTGCCAGCAGCTTGAGGACAGCTGCTTACGAGCAGTACTTC	CASSLRTAAYEQYF
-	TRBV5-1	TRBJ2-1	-	TGCGCCAGCAGCTTCAGGGCTGGACGGAATGAGCAGTTCTTC	CASSFRAGRNEQFF
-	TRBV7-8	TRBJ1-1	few	TGTGCCAGCAGCTTAGCGAGGGTCAGGGGGAACACTGAAGCTTTCTTT	CASSLARVRGNTEAFF
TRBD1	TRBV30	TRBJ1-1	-	TGTGCCTGGAGGGGACAGGGCTACACTGAAGCTTTCTTT	CAWRGQGYTEAFF
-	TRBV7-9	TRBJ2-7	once	TGTGCCAGCAGCTTAAGTCGCGGCTCCTACGAGCAGTACTTC	CASSLSRGSYEQYF
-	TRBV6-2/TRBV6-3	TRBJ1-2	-	TGTGCCAGCAGTTATAAGAGGGACTATGGCTACACCTTC	CASSYKRDYGYTF
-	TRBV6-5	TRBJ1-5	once	TGTGCCAGCGGCAACGGGGTAAAGGGGCCCCAGCATTTT	CASGNGVKGPQHF
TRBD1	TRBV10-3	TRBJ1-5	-	TGTGCCATCAGCGCCGGGACAGGTGAGCATCAGCCCCAGCATTTT	CAISAGTGEHQPQHF
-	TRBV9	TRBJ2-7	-	TGTGCCAGCAGCCCCCTGGGGGGGGCGTACGAGCAGTACTTC	CASSPLGGAYEQYF
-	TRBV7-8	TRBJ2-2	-	TGTGCCAGCAGCTTCCACGGGCAACTAGCCGTTTTAACCGGGGAGCTGTTTTTT	CASSFHGQLAVLTGELFF
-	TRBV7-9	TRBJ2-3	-	TGTGCCAGCAGCTTATTGGGAGGCAACACAGATACGCAGTATTTT	CASSLLGGNTDTQYF
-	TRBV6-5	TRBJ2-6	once	TGTGCCAGCAGTTACAGGGGATCTGGGGCCAACGTCCTGACTTTC	CASSYRGSGANVLTF
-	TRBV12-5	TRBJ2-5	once	TGTGCTAGGACAGGCCAAGAGACCCAGTACTTC	CARTGQETQYF
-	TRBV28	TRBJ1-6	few	TGTGCCAGCAGTTTACGGCAGCGGGGATCACCCCTCCACTTT	CASSLRQRGSPLHF
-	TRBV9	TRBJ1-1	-	TGTGCCAGCACCCCTAGGAGTGGAGAAGTGAACACTGAAGCTTTCTTT	CASTPRSGEVNTEAFF
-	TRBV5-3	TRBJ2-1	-	TGTGCCAGAACCCCCCGGGGCAGGGGATTGTTCGATGAGCAGTTCTTC	CARTPRGRGLFDEQFF
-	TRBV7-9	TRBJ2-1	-	TGTGCCAGCAGCACAACGGTGAGGTGGATCTTC	CASSTTVRWIF
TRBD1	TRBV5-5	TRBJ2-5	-	TGTGCCAGCAGCACTGGACAGGGGAACCACCAAGAGACCCAGTACTTC	CASSTGQGNHQETQYF
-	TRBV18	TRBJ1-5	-	TGTGCCAGCTCACGGGGGCCGCTTCAGCCCCAGCATTTT	CASSRGPLQPQHF
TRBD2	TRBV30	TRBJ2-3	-	TGTGCCTGGACGGCTAGCGGGGGGGTTGCAGATACGCAGTATTTT	CAWTASGGVADTQYF
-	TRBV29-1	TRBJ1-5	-	TGCAGCGCCGGGGAGAGCAATCAGCCCCAGCATTTT	CSAGESNQPQHF
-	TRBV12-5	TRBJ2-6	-	TGTGCTAGTGGTTTGGTAACCCCTAGCTCTGGGGCCAACGTCCTGACTTTC	CASGLVTPSSGANVLTF
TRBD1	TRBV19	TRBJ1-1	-	TGTGCCAGTAGTAGACGCTCCGGACAGGGGAGGTACGGTGAAGCTTTCTTT	CASSRRSGQGRYGEAFF
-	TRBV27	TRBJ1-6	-	TGTGCCAGCAGTTCTCTGGCCTCCTATAATTCACCCCTCCACTTT	CASSSLASYNSPLHF
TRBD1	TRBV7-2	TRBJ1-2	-	TGTGCCAGCAGCAACCGACAGGGCGACGGCTACACCTTC	CASSNRQGDGYTF
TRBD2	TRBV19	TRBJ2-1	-	TGTGCCAGTAGTATCCTAGCGGGAGATTATGAGCAGTTCTTC	CASSILAGDYEQFF
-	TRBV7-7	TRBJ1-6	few	TGTGCCAGCCCCCTGTCCGGGGGTGGGAATTCACCCCTCCACTTT	CASPLSGGGNSPLHF
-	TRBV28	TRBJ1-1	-	TGTGCCAGCAGCTCGGACAGAAAAGCTTTCTTT	CASSSDRKAFF
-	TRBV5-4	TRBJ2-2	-	TGTGCCAGCAGCTTGGGCACCCTGGGTCGGGACACCGGGGAGCTGTTTTTT	CASSLGTLGRDTGELFF
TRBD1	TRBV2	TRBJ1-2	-	TGTGCCAGCAGTGTGGGCCAGGGGGCGAGCGGCTACACCTTC	CASSVGQGASGYTF
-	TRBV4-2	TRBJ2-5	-	TGTGCCAGCAGCCGCCGCCTGAGGGCCCAAGAGACCCAGTACTTC	CASSRRLRAQETQYF
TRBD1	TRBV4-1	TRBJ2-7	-	TGCGCCAGCAGCCGGGGACAGCGAAGCTCCTACGAGCAGTACTTC	CASSRGQRSSYEQYF
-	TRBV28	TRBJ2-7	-	TGTGCCAGCAGTTCAGTTTTCCTCCTCTCCTACGAGCAGTACTTC	CASSSVFLLSYEQYF
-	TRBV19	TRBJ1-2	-	TGTGCCAGTAGTATTGGGCAATCTTCTCTCGTAGGCTACACCTTC	CASSIGQSSLVGYTF
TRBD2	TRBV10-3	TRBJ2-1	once	TGTGCCATCAGTGAGTCCCTAGCGGGAGAGCAGTTCTTC	CAISESLAGEQFF
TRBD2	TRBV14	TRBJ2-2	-	TGTGCCAGCAGCCACGGACTAGCGGGTAGCGGGGAGCTGTTTTTT	CASSHGLAGSGELFF
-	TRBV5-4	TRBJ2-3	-	TGTGCCAGCAGATCGGGACTCCCAATTACCACAGATACGCAGTATTTT	CASRSGLPITTDTQYF
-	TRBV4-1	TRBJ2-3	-	TGCGCCAGCAGCCAACGTGAGGGGGGGCGCGCAGATACGCAGTATTTT	CASSQREGGRADTQYF
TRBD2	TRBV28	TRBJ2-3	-	TGTGCCAGCAGTTTCTCCACACTAGCGGGGGACCCCTTTGCGCAGTATTTT	CASSFSTLAGDPFAQYF
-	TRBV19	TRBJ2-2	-	TGTGCCAGTAGTATACTCGGGAGCTCGAACACCGGGGAGCTGTTTTTT	CASSILGSSNTGELFF
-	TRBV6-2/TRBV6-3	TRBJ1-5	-	TGTGCCAGCAGTTACGCCGGGTTCAGCAATCAGCCCCAGCATTTT	CASSYAGFSNQPQHF
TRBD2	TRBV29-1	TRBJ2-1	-	TGCAGCGTCGCGGTGGGACGGCTAGCGGTACATAATGAGCAGTTCTTC	CSVAVGRLAVHNEQFF
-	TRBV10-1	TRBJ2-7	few	TGCGCCAGCAGTGAGGATCTCGCACGAGGAGAGCAGTACTTC	CASSEDLARGEQYF
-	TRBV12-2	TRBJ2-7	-	TGTGCAAGTCGCTTAGACCTTGAGGGAGTTTCACGGTCCTACGAGCAGTACTTC	CASRLDLEGVSRSYEQYF
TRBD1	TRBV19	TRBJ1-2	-	TGTGCCAGTAGTATAGGATTCCAGGGGGCTAACTATGGCTACACCTTC	CASSIGFQGANYGYTF